Following are 18 T cell receptor beta chains from one sample sequenced in a study of blood T cells in healthy people across ages. Alongside a J-beta primer mix, a sample-barcoded 5' primer served in a second PCR lasting 7 to 11 cycles. TCRdb called the 5' RACE reads again in MiXCR, with one record for every CDR3 protein. The data hold about 930,000 distinct CDR3 sequences, with almost 30% observed a single time. This sample also appeared in a second study, on T cells of mothers and their children.

Sequencing input: blood. All receptors come from a woman between 35 and 50 years old in good health.

Comment on this clonotype: Given a much more abundant clone one base away, this may be a read error. V usage is TRBV27 and J usage is TRBJ2-1; perhaps TRBD1 as D (5 bases). V shed 4 bases and J shed 9 bases, with 16 bases lying between them. Germline CDR1 MNHEY, CDR2 SMNVEV (reference sequence). This CDR3 is built from 14 residues. This chain's CDR3 is CASSSPGSLSEQFF. The CDR3, as DNA: TGTGCCAGCAGTTCCCCAGGGTCGCTAAGTGAGCAGTTCTTC.

In this sample, this clonotype turned up a few times. The chain uses TRBV5-1 and TRBJ2-2; perhaps TRBD2 as D (6 bases). V was cut by 1 base and J by 2 bases, with 30 bases left in between. CDR3 length equals 22 residues. Germline CDR1 is SGHRS and CDR2 is YFSETQ. CDR3 sequence reads: CASSLLLTGVNEGPLNTGELFF. The CDR3 DNA reads as TGCGCCAGCAGCTTGTTATTAACGGGGGTCAATGAGGGACCCCTCAACACCGGGGAGCTGTTTTTT.

This clonotype was found a few times. The rearrangement uses TRBV10-3 and TRBJ2-2; 8 nucleotides match TRBD2. This CDR3 is built from 14 residues. Per germline, CDR1 ENHRY and CDR2 SYGVKD. Trimming removed 7 bases from V and 1 base from J; junction bases left unmatched: 2. CDR3 DNA: TGTGCCATCATGGCGGGGGGGAACACCGGGGAGCTGTTTTTT. Amino acid sequence: CAIMAGGNTGELFF.

The V and J genes are TRBV9 and TRBJ2-4; possibly TRBD1 for D (5 bases). Germline V gene lookup returns CDR1 SGDLS and CDR2 YYNGEE. The CDR3 is made up of 13 amino acids. The germline V and J ends were trimmed by 2 bases and 13 bases, with 16 bases remaining between them. The chain's CDR3 is CASSVQGTGTQYF. The CDR3 nucleotides read TGTGCCAGCAGCGTCCAGGGAACAGGTACGCAGTACTTC.

In the case of this clonotype: A clone one base away is much larger, so this may be a read error. The gene calls are TRBV9 and TRBJ2-5, with 7 bases fitting TRBD2. Per germline, CDR1 SGDLS and CDR2 YYNGEE. The CDR3 totals 14 residues. Germline trimming cut 6 bases from V and 11 bases from J; bases unmatched to any gene: 16. The chain's CDR3 is CASTQRAGVYKQYF. The DNA of the CDR3 is TGTGCCAGCACCCAGAGGGCGGGGGTCTACAAGCAGTACTTC.

This chain joins TRBV5-1 and TRBJ1-5; D is unresolved. Germline loops: CDR1 SGHRS, CDR2 YFSETQ. CDR3 length equals 13 residues. The germline V and J ends were trimmed by 4 bases and 8 bases, with 13 bases remaining between them. The CDR3 sequence is CASSPNSREPQHF. The CDR3 coding sequence is TGCGCCAGCAGCCCTAATTCTAGAGAGCCCCAGCATTTT. The entire variable domain, with the rest obtained from reference TRBV5-1 and TRBJ1-5, is as follows: KAGVTQTPRYLIKTRGQQVTLSCSPISGHRSVSWYQQTPGQGLQFLFEYFSETQRNKGNFPGRFSGRQFSNSRSEMNVSTLELGDSALYLCASSPNSREPQHFGDGTRLSIL.

This clonotype was counted only a few times. The rearrangement uses TRBV12-3 or TRBV12-4 and TRBJ2-2; no firm D call. Between the trimmed V and J ends, which lost 3 bases and 7 bases, there was a span of 6 bases. CDR3 size: 12 residues. CDR3: CASSFSGGELFF. CDR3 DNA sequence: TGTGCCAGCAGTTTCTCCGGCGGGGAGCTGTTTTTT.

This clonotype was seen a handful of times. The chain joins TRBV10-3 to TRBJ1-3; 7 nucleotides align to TRBD1. CDR1 is ENHRY, CDR2 SYGVKD, per germline. The length of the CDR3 is 14 residues. The J segment lost 3 bases and the V segment lost 7 bases, leaving 6 bases of the junction unmatched. The CDR3 region has the DNA TGTGCCATCAAGCCCGGGACAGTTGGAAACACCATATATTTT. Translated, it gives CAIKPGTVGNTIYF.

V usage is TRBV9 and J usage is TRBJ2-1, with D perhaps TRBD1 (6 bases). With 4 bases removed from V and 7 bases from J, the gap between germline ends came to 12 bases. Germline V gives CDR1 SGDLS, CDR2 YYNGEE. CDR3 length: 13 amino acids. The CDR3 region has the DNA TGTGCCAGCAGCACAGGGCCCTCGAATGAGCAGTTCTTC. This sequence encodes CASSTGPSNEQFF.

The chain has TRBV11-2 and TRBJ2-5, with unresolved D. Gene TRBJ2-7 matches the end of the DNA better, so the J call may be wrong. The CDR3 covers 17 residues. Germline V CDR1 and CDR2: SGHAT, FQNNGV. CDR3 sequence reads: CASSLRSLVETNYEQYF. In nucleotides, the CDR3 is TGTGCCAGCAGCTTAAGGTCATTAGTCGAAACCAACTACGAGCAGTACTTC.

V gene TRBV7-9 combines with J gene TRBJ1-1; no firm D call. Germline CDR1 reads SEHNR; CDR2 reads FQNEAQ (reference sequence). This CDR3 spans 14 amino acids. V dropped 3 bases and J dropped 5 bases, with 13 bases sitting between them. CDR3 DNA sequence: TGTGCCAGCAGCTTTAGGGAAGTTTCGACTGAAGCTTTCTTT. Translated: CASSFREVSTEAFF.

The gene calls are TRBV12-3 or TRBV12-4 and TRBJ2-1; tentative D call: TRBD2 (5 bases). The CDR3 is made up of 14 amino acids. The ends were cut back, 2 bases at V and 6 bases at J, with 11 bases in the middle. The CDR3 bases are TGTGCCAGCAGTTTACCGGAGGCCTTCAATGAGCAGTTCTTC. The encoded protein is CASSLPEAFNEQFF.

This clonotype was seen ten or more times. The gene calls are TRBV7-2 and TRBJ2-5, with TRBD2 matching over 7 bases. J gave up 5 bases and V 4 bases, and 10 bases lay outside the gene matches. The germline CDR1 and CDR2 sequences are SGHTA and FQGNSA. CDR3 size: 15 residues. CDR3 DNA: TGTGCCAGCAGCTGGGGTGGGGGGGGAGAGGAGACCCAGTACTTC. Protein product: CASSWGGGGEETQYF.

CDR3 bases: TGCGCCAGCAGCCAACTGGGGGGGCCCAATCAGCCCCAGCATTTT. It translates to CASSQLGGPNQPQHF. The chain couples TRBV4-1 to TRBJ1-5; TRBD1 is a possible D gene (6 bases). The CDR3 has 15 amino acids. In germline, CDR1 is MGHRA, CDR2 YSYEKL. V lost 2 bases to trimming and J lost 3 bases, with 11 bases between them.

This clonotype was seen a handful of times. This chain joins TRBV12-3 or TRBV12-4 and TRBJ1-5; D is possibly TRBD1 (6 bases). The ends were cut back, 5 bases at V and 6 bases at J, with 14 bases in the middle. The CDR3 has 14 amino acids. The CDR3 loop is CASSITGFSQPQHF. The CDR3 bases are TGTGCCAGCAGTATTACAGGGTTTAGTCAGCCCCAGCATTTT.

Of note for this clonotype: A read error may be the cause here, since a much bigger clone is one base away. This chain joins TRBV20-1 and TRBJ2-4; 8 bases line up with TRBD2. The CDR3 extends over 13 amino acids. Germline values: CDR1 DFQATT, CDR2 SNEGSKA (reference sequence). V was clipped by 4 bases and J by 13 bases; unmatched bases: 12. As DNA, the CDR3 is TGCAGTGCTAAGCGGGGGCCAAACAATGAGCAGTACTTC. This gives the protein CSAKRGPNNEQYF.

The sample holds many counts of this clonotype. The CDR3 is CASSPGGNNYEQYF. DNA for the CDR3: TGCGCCAGCAGCCCCGGGGGGAATAATTACGAGCAGTACTTC. The V gene is TRBV5-1, the J gene TRBJ2-7; TRBD2 aligns across 7 bases. Germline assignment: CDR1 SGHRS and CDR2 YFSETQ. The CDR3 contains 14 residues. The ends lost 4 bases at V and 4 bases at J; junction bases unmatched: 8.

Details on this clonotype: At one end, the junction sequence differs from germline, possibly due to a read error. The V gene is TRBV4-1, the J gene TRBJ2-7; D perhaps matches TRBD2 (5 bases). Looked up from germline, CDR1 is MGHRA and CDR2 is YSYEKL. The CDR3 has 17 residues. The CDR3 nucleotides are TGCGCTAGCAGCCAAGATTTGGTGGGCCGGTGGTCGGGAGAGCAGTACTTC. Its protein product is CASSQDLVGRWSGEQYF.